Listed here is a single T cell receptor (beta chain). The data derive from a study of blood T cell repertoires in COVID-19. Across the study: Whether acute or convalescent, the COVID-19 samples came from the United States, Italy and Spain.

Under the authors' procedure: For nucleated cells, counts were estimated from reference gene primer amplification. Generated by immunoSEQ multiplex PCR, the TCRdb table keeps only in-frame clones and is missing some. The V and J calls and clone size are taken from that table; D and trimming were inferred from the DNA. The sample consists of about 200,000 clones, more than 70% of them appearing once. Trimming removed 1 base from V and 6 bases from J; junction bases left unmatched: 5. Germline CDR1 is SGHRS and CDR2 is YFSETQ. The CDR3 has 15 amino acids. This receptor was identified in a human donor in a cohort sampled during active COVID-19. Sequences were obtained from peripheral blood. The chain combines TRBV5-1 with TRBJ1-5; 9 bases are a match to TRBD1. The CDR3, as DNA: TGCGCCAGCAGCTTGACAGGGGGCGACGGTCAGCCCCAGCATTTT. It is translated as CASSLTGGDGQPQHF.